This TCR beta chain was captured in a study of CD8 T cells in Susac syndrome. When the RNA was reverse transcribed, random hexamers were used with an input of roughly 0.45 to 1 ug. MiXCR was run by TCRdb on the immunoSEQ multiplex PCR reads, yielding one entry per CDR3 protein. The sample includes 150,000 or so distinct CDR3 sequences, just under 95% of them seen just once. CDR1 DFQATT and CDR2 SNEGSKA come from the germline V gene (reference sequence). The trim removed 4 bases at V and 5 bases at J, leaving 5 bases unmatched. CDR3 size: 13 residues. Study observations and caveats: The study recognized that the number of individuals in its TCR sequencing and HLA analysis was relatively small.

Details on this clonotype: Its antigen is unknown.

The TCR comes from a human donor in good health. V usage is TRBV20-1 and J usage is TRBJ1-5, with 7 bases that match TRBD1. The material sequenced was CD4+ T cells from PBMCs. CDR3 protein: CSAILTGDQPQHF. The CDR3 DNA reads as TGCAGTGCTATCCTTACAGGGGATCAGCCCCAGCATTTT.